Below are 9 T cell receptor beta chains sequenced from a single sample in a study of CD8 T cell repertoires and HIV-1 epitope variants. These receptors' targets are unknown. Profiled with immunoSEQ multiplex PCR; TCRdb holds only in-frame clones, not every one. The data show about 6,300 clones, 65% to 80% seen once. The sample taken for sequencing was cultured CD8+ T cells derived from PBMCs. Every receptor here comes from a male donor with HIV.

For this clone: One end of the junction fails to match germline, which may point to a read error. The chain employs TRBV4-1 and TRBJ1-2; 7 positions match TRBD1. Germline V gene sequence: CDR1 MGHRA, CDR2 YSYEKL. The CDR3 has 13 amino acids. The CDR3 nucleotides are TGCGCCAGCAGCCAAGATCAAGCGCAGGGGGGAGCCTTC. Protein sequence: CASSQDQAQGGAF.

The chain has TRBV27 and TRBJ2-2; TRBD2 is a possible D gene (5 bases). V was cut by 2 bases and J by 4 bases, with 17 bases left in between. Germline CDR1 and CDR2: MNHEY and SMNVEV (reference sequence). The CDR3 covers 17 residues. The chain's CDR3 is CASSLPPPMGSTGELFF. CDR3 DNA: TGTGCCAGCAGTTTACCCCCCCCGATGGGGAGCACCGGGGAGCTGTTTTTT.

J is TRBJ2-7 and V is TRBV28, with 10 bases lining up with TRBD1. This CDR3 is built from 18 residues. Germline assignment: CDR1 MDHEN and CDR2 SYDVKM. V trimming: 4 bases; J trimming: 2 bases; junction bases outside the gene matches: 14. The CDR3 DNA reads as TGTGCCAGCAGTTCCCTCCAGGAAGGGACAGGGGTCACCTACGAGCAGTACTTC. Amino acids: CASSSLQEGTGVTYEQYF. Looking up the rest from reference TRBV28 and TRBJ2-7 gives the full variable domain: DVKVTQSSRYLVKRTGEKVFLECVQDMDHENMFWYRQDPGLGLRLIYFSYDVKMKEKGDIPEGYSVSREKKERFSLILESASTNQTSMYLCASSSLQEGTGVTYEQYFGPGTRLTVT.

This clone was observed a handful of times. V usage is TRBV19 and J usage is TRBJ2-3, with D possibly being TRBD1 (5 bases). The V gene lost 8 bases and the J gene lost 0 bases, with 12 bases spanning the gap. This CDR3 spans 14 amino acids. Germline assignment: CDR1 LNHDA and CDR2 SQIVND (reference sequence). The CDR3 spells CASADKFSTDTQYF. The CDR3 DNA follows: TGTGCCAGTGCGGACAAGTTTAGCACAGATACGCAGTATTTT.

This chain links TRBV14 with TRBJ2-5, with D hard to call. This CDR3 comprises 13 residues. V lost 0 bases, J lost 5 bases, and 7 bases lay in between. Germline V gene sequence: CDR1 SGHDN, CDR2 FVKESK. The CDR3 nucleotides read TGTGCCAGCAGCCAAGACCTTTTGGAGACCCAGTACTTC. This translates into CASSQDLLETQYF. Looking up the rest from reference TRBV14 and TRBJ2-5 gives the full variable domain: EAGVTQFPSHSVIEKGQTVTLRCDPISGHDNLYWYRRVMGKEIKFLLHFVKESKQDESGMPNNRFLAERTGGTYSTLKVQPAELEDSGVYFCASSQDLLETQYFGPGTRLLVL.

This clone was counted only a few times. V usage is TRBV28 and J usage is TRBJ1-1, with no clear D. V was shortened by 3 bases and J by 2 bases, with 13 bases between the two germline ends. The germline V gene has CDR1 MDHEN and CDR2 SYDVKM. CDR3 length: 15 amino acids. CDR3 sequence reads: CASSLNPGLNTEAFF. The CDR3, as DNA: TGTGCCAGCAGTTTGAATCCCGGACTAAACACTGAAGCTTTCTTT.

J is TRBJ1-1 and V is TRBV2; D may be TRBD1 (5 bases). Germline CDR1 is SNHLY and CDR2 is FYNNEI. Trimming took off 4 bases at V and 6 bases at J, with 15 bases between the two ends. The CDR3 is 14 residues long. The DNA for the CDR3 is TGTGCCAGCAGTGGAGGGGAAGAACTCTCTGAAGCTTTCTTT. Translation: CASSGGEELSEAFF.

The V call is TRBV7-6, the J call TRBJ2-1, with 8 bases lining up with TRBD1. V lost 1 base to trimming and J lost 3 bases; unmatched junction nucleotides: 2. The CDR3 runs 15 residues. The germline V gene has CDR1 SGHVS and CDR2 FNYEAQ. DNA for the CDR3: TGTGCCAGCAGCTTAGACACAGGGGGCTACAATGAGCAGTTCTTC. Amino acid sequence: CASSLDTGGYNEQFF.

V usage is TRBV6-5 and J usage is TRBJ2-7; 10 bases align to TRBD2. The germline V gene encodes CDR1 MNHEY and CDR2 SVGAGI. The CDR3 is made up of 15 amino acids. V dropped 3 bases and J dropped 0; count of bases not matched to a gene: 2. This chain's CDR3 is CASSYSSGSSYEQYF. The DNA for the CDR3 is TGTGCCAGCAGTTATTCTAGCGGGAGCTCCTACGAGCAGTACTTC.